The T cell receptor beta chain described here comes from a study of post-analysis software for immune sequencing data. Study-wide points: Strong same-batch co-clustering of samples appeared with F measure clustering. In multiple sclerosis, normalized Chao1 diversity was significantly below that of controls.

Researchers reported that TCR beta cDNA libraries carried unique molecular identifiers. TCRdb used MiXCR to reprocess the PCR reads, holding one entry per CDR3 protein. In the table there are about 760,000 distinct CDR3 sequences, less than 35% of which are singletons. This clonotype was recorded a few times. Its antigen remains unidentified. Sequencing was done on a sample of blood. The clonotype was recovered from a girl under 18 with multiple sclerosis.

CDR3 DNA: TGCAGTGCTTCGATCGGGACAACGGCTCAGCCCCAGCATTTT. It translates to CSASIGTTAQPQHF. V and J are TRBV20-1 and TRBJ1-5; D may be TRBD1 (6 bases). Trimming removed 5 bases from V and 6 bases from J, with 17 bases in between. This CDR3 comprises 14 residues. The germline CDR1 and CDR2 sequences are DFQATT and SNEGSKA (reference sequence).